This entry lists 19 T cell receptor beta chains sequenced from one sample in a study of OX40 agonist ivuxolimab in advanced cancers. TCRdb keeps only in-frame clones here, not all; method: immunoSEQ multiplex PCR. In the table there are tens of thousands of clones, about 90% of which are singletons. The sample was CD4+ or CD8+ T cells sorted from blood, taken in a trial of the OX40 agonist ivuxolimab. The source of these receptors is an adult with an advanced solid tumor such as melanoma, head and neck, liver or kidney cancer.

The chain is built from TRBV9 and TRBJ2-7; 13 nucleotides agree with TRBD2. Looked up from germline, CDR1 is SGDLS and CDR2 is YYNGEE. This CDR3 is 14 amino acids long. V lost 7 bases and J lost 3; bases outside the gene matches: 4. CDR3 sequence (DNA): TGTGCCAGCCGAGGACTAGCGGGAGTCTACGAGCAGTACTTC. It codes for CASRGLAGVYEQYF. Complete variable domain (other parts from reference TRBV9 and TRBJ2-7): DSGVTQTPKHLITATGQRVTLRCSPRSGDLSVYWYQQSLDQGLQFLIQYYNGEERAKGNILERFSAQQFPDLHSELNLSSLELGDSALYFCASRGLAGVYEQYFGPGTRLTVT.

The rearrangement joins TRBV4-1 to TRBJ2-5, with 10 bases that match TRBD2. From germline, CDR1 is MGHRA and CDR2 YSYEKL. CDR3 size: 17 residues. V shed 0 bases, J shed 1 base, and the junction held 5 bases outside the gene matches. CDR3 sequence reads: CASSQESLAGAQETQYF. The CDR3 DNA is TGCGCCAGCAGCCAAGAATCCCTAGCGGGAGCCCAAGAGACCCAGTACTTC.

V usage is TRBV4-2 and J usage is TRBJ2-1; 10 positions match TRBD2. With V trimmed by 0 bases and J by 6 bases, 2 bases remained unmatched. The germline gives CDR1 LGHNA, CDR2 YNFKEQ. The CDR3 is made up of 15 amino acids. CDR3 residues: CASSQDPSGSNEQFF. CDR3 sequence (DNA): TGTGCCAGCAGCCAAGACCCTAGCGGGAGCAATGAGCAGTTCTTC.

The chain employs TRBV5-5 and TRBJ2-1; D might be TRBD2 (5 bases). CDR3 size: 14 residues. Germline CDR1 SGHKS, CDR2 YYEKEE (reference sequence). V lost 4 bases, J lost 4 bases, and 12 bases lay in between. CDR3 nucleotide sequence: TGTGCCAGCAGCGTTCTAGCCTTGTACAATGAGCAGTTCTTC. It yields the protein CASSVLALYNEQFF.

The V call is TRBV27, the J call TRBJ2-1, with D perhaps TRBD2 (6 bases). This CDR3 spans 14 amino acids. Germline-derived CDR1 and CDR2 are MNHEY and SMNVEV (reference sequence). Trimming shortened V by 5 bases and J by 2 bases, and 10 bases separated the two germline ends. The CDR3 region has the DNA TGTGCCAGCAGTACCGGGAGTACCTACAATGAGCAGTTCTTC. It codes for CASSTGSTYNEQFF.

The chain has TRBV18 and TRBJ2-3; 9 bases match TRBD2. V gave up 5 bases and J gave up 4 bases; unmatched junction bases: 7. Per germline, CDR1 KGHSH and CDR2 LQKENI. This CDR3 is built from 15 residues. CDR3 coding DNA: TGTGCCAGCTCATTTCTAGCGGGGACGTCAGATACGCAGTATTTT. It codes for CASSFLAGTSDTQYF.

The CDR3 region is CASSYGQGAGGQYF. Here the CDR3 DNA reads TGTGCCAGCAGTTACGGACAGGGGGCAGGTGGGCAGTACTTC. The chain recombines TRBV6-6 with TRBJ2-7; 11 positions agree with TRBD1. The CDR3 loop spans 14 amino acids. Germline CDR1 and CDR2: MNHNY and SVGAGI (reference sequence). V trimming: 2 bases; J trimming: 9 bases; junction bases outside the gene matches: 6.

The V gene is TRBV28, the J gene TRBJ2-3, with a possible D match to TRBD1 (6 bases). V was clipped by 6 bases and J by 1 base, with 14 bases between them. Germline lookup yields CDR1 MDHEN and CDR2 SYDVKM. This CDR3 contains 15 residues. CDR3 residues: CASRGVGAGTDTQYF. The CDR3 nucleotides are TGTGCCAGCAGGGGGGTGGGGGCAGGCACAGATACGCAGTATTTT. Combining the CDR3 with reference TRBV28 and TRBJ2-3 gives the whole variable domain DVKVTQSSRYLVKRTGEKVFLECVQDMDHENMFWYRQDPGLGLRLIYFSYDVKMKEKGDIPEGYSVSREKKERFSLILESASTNQTSMYLCASRGVGAGTDTQYFGPGTRLTVL.

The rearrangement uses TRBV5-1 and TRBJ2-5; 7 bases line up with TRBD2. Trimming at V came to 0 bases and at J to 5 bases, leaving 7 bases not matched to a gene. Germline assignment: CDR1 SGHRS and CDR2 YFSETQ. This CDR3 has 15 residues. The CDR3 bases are TGCGCCAGCAGCTTGGCACTCGGGAGGAGGGAGACCCAGTACTTC. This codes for CASSLALGRRETQYF. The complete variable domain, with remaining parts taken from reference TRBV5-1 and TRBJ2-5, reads KAGVTQTPRYLIKTRGQQVTLSCSPISGHRSVSWYQQTPGQGLQFLFEYFSETQRNKGNFPGRFSGRQFSNSRSEMNVSTLELGDSALYLCASSLALGRRETQYFGPGTRLLVL.

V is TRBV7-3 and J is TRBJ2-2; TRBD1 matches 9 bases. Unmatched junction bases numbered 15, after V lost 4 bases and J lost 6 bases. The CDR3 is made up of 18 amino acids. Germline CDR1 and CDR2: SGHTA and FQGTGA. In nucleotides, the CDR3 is TGTGCCAGCAGCTCCAACCCCGGGACAGGGAAGTTGTCCGGGGAGCTGTTTTTT. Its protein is CASSSNPGTGKLSGELFF.

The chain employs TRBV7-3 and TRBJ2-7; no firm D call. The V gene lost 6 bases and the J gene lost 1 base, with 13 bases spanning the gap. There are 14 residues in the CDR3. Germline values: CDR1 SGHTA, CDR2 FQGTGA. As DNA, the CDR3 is TGTGCCAGCAGAGCCTTACAGTTTTCCTACGAGCAGTACTTC. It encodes CASRALQFSYEQYF. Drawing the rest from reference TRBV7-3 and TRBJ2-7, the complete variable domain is GAGVSQTPSNKVTEKGKYVELRCDPISGHTALYWYRQSLGQGPEFLIYFQGTGAADDSGLPNDRFFAVRPEGSVSTLKIQRTERGDSAVYLCASRALQFSYEQYFGPGTRLTVT.

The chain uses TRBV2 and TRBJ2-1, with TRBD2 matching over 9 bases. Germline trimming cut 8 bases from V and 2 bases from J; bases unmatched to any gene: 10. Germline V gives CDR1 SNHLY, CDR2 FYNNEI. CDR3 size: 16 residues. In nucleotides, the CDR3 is TGTGCCAGCTGGAGGTCCCTAGCGGGGACCTACAATGAGCAGTTCTTC. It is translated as CASWRSLAGTYNEQFF.

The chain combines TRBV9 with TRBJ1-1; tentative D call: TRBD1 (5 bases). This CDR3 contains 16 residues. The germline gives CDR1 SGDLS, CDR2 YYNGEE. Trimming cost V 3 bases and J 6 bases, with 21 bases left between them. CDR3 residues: CASSAGVGLQASEAFF. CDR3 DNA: TGTGCCAGCAGCGCGGGGGTGGGACTTCAGGCCTCTGAAGCTTTCTTT.

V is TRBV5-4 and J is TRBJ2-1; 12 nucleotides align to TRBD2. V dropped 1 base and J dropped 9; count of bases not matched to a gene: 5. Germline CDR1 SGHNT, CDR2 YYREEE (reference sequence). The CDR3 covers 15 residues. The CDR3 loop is CASSLWLAGGGEQFF. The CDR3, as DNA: TGTGCCAGCAGCTTGTGGCTAGCGGGGGGGGGTGAGCAGTTCTTC.

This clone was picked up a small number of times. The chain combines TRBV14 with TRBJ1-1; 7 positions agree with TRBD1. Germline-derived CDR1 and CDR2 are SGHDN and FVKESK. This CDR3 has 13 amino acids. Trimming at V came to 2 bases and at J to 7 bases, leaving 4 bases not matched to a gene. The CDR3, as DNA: TGTGCCAGCAGCCAACAGGGGGGTGGTGAAGCTTTCTTT. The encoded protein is CASSQQGGGEAFF.

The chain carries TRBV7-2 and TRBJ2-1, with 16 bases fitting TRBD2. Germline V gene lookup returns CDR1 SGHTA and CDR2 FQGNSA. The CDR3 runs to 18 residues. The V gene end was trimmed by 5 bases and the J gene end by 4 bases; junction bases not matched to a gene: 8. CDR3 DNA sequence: TGTGCCAGCAGCCCCCGGGGACTAGCGGGAGGGCCATACAATGAGCAGTTCTTC. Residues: CASSPRGLAGGPYNEQFF.

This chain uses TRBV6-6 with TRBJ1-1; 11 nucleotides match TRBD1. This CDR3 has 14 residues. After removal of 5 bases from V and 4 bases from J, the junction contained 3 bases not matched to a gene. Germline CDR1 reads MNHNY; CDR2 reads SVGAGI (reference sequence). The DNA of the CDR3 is TGTGCCAGCAGTGCCGGGACAGGGGGCACTGAAGCTTTCTTT. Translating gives CASSAGTGGTEAFF.

This chain's CDR3 is CASSLLGGAGYYNEQFF. CDR3 coding DNA: TGTGCCAGCAGTTTATTGGGTGGGGCGGGGTACTACAATGAGCAGTTCTTC. This chain joins TRBV28 and TRBJ2-1, with a possible D match to TRBD2 (6 bases). The length of the CDR3 is 17 residues. V lost 1 base and J 3 bases, leaving 16 bases between the germline ends. The germline V gene has CDR1 MDHEN and CDR2 SYDVKM.

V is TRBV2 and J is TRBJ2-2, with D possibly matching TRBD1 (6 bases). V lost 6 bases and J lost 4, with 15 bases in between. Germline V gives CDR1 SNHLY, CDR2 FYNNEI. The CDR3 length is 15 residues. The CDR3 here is CASSRTGMSTGELFF. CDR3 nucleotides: TGTGCCAGCAGCAGAACAGGGATGTCCACCGGGGAGCTGTTTTTT.